These T cell receptor beta chains were read from a single sample in a study of siplizumab effects on memory and regulatory T cells. Method: immunoSEQ multiplex PCR; TCRdb's copy keeps in-frame clones and lacks some. In the table there are some 97,000 clones, more than 90% of which are singletons. The sample comprised CD4+ T cells sorted from blood. The receptors were sampled from a human donor in good health. Both conserved end residues are part of each CDR3. Fields, in order: J gene, clone size, CDR3 length, V gene, D gene, CDR3 DNA, CDR3 protein. The D gene is left open where the match is weak. Clone size is shown for a subset of rows, as once, few, many or a class of expanded clone.

>TRBJ1-5|NA|16|TRBV10-3|NA
TGTGCCATCAGTGAGTCAGGGAATCTCGGCAATCAGCCCCAGCATTTT
CAISESGNLGNQPQHF
>TRBJ2-5|NA|12|TRBV7-9|NA
TGTGCCAGCAGCTTGGTTGGGGAGACCCAGTACTTC
CASSLVGETQYF
>TRBJ2-7|once|14|TRBV6-6|TRBD1
TGTGCCAGCAGACGACCGGGACAGGGGTCCGAGCAGTACTTC
CASRRPGQGSEQYF
>TRBJ1-1|NA|13|TRBV9|NA
TGTGCCAGCAGCACCCATCAGACAGCAGAAGCTTTCTTT
CASSTHQTAEAFF
>TRBJ1-2|NA|13|TRBV7-9|NA
TGTGCCAGCAGCGACCAGGGGTTCTATGGCTACACCTTC
CASSDQGFYGYTF
>TRBJ2-1|NA|14|TRBV7-2|NA
TGTGCCAGCAGCCGCCCTACAGGGATGAATGAGCAGTTCTTC
CASSRPTGMNEQFF
>TRBJ1-5|NA|16|TRBV2|TRBD1
TGTGCCAGCAGTTACACAGGGGAGGGTGGCAATCAGCCCCAGCATTTT
CASSYTGEGGNQPQHF
>TRBJ2-7|NA|14|TRBV19|NA
TGTGCCAGTAGTAGCGGGGGCCTTAACTACGAGCAGTACTTC
CASSSGGLNYEQYF
>TRBJ2-3|NA|15|TRBV7-2|NA
TGTGCCAGCAGCTCGAGGAGCGGGTACACAGATACGCAGTATTTT
CASSSRSGYTDTQYF
>TRBJ2-3|once|14|TRBV7-6|NA
TGTGCCAGCAGCTTCACCGAAAGGGGGGATACGCAGTATTTT
CASSFTERGDTQYF
>TRBJ1-4|NA|14|TRBV6-5|NA
TGTGCCAGCAGTTACGGCTCAGATAATGAAAAACTGTTTTTT
CASSYGSDNEKLFF
>TRBJ1-4|few|14|TRBV5-4|NA
TGTGCCAGCAGCCCCTCCCCCAGGGAGGAAAAACTGTTTTTT
CASSPSPREEKLFF
>TRBJ1-2|NA|20|TRBV14|NA
TGTGCCAGCAGCAGTACAATTGGACGGCTATCATTACTGGAGGACTATGGCTACACCTTC
CASSSTIGRLSLLEDYGYTF
>TRBJ1-1|NA|14|TRBV5-6|NA
TGTGCCAGCAGCATGGGGGCTGGTAGCACTGAAGCTTTCTTT
CASSMGAGSTEAFF
>TRBJ2-3|NA|17|TRBV9|TRBD2
TGTGCCAGCAGCGTAGCTTCTAGCGGGGGGCTTCTCGATACGCAGTATTTT
CASSVASSGGLLDTQYF
>TRBJ2-7|NA|14|TRBV7-2|NA
TGTGCCAGCAGCTTACCACAGACAAACTACGAGCAGTACTTC
CASSLPQTNYEQYF
>TRBJ1-1|NA|15|TRBV29-1|NA
TGCAGCGTTGAAGACGAGAGACTCATGAACACTGAAGCTTTCTTT
CSVEDERLMNTEAFF
>TRBJ1-1|NA|16|TRBV6-5|NA
TGTGCCAGCAGTTACGTGGGGGGGGCACTGAACACTGAAGCTTTCTTT
CASSYVGGALNTEAFF
>TRBJ1-6|NA|14|TRBV12-5|NA
TGTGCTACCCATATAACAGCCTATAATTCACCCCTCCACTTT
CATHITAYNSPLHF
>TRBJ1-3|NA|12|TRBV6-1|NA
TGTGCCAGCAGACTTAGCGGGAACACCATATATTTT
CASRLSGNTIYF
>TRBJ1-4|NA|15|TRBV6-6|TRBD1
TGTGCCAGCAGTTACTTCGGGACAGTCAATGAAAAACTGTTTTTT
CASSYFGTVNEKLFF
>TRBJ1-1|NA|17|TRBV18|NA
TGTGCCAGCTCAACCAACCCCGGGACCGAAAGGAACACTGAAGCTTTCTTT
CASSTNPGTERNTEAFF
>TRBJ2-5|NA|15|TRBV9|NA
TGTGCCAGCAGCCCACCCTCAACAAGGGGGGGGGCCCAGTACTTC
CASSPPSTRGGAQYF
>TRBJ2-3|NA|15|TRBV23-1|NA
TGCGCCAGCCAGGGGCGGGCCTGGACAACAGATACGCAGTATTTT
CASQGRAWTTDTQYF
>TRBJ1-4|NA|14|TRBV12-5|NA
TGTGCTAGTGGCGCGCCCTCGCAGGGGGAAAAACTGTTTTTT
CASGAPSQGEKLFF
>TRBJ1-3|NA|14|TRBV5-1|NA
TGCGCCAGCAGCTTGGACAACTCTGGAAACACCATATATTTT
CASSLDNSGNTIYF
>TRBJ1-1|NA|14|TRBV6-5|NA
TGTGCCAGCAACGACCCGAGGTTGGGGATGGTAGCTTTCTTT
CASNDPRLGMVAFF